In this sample, the clone carrying this T cell receptor beta chain turned up many times. Antigen unknown. The data originate from a study of CD8 T cells in ankylosing spondylitis. Whole-study results and caveats: Existing reports had already noted some motif variants in reactive arthritis synovial fluid and blood. Ankylosing spondylitis blood seemed to carry a telltale TCR beta motif made of about 8 highly homologous variants. Matched ankylosing spondylitis synovial fluid reportedly showed significant enrichment of disease-linked clones.

The CDR3 consists of 15 residues. With 1 base removed from V and 3 bases from J, the gap between germline ends came to 13 bases. CDR1 and CDR2 from the germline V gene are SGHVS and FNYEAQ. Each CDR3 protein is one row after TCRdb ran MiXCR on the 5' RACE reads. This sample carries 200,000 to 300,000 distinct CDR3 sequences, about 9.1% of them seen once, and the ten largest clones take 6.8%. The receptor comes from a male donor with ankylosing spondylitis or in good health (not recorded which). What was sequenced was blood, either unsorted or a sorted T cell fraction (not recorded which). This chain uses TRBV7-6 with TRBJ2-7, with a tentative D call TRBD2 (7 bases). The CDR3 DNA is TGTGCCAGCAGCTTAGTTCAGGGGAGGGTCTACGAGCAGTACTTC. Translation: CASSLVQGRVYEQYF.